This entry lists 5 T cell receptor beta chains sequenced from one sample in a study of long-term antiretroviral therapy in people with HIV. Run at survey level, the immunoSEQ assay was version v3.0. This table comes from immunoSEQ multiplex PCR, and its TCRdb copy is limited to in-frame clones, with some not included. The sample has about 7,100 clones, roughly 80% seen once. Source: unsorted PBMCs, taken 1.1 years after starting antiretroviral therapy. All receptors come from a middle-aged man with HIV.

This clone was detected only once. The chain combines TRBV6-5 with TRBJ2-7; 14 bases agree with TRBD2. Trimming cost V 6 bases and J 3 bases; bases outside gene matches: 4. Per germline, CDR1 MNHEY and CDR2 SVGAGI. The CDR3 is made up of 15 amino acids. The CDR3 spells CASSLGTSGGYEQYF. The CDR3 DNA reads as TGTGCCAGCAGCCTCGGGACTAGCGGGGGCTACGAGCAGTACTTC.

Only one count was recorded for this clone. The chain couples TRBV5-8 to TRBJ2-5; 7 bases match TRBD1. Per germline, CDR1 SGHTS and CDR2 YDEGEE. V gave up 2 bases and J gave up 5 bases; unmatched junction bases: 9. The CDR3 runs to 15 residues. The CDR3 is CASSFGIGGKETQYF. As DNA, the CDR3 is TGTGCCAGCAGCTTTGGCATAGGGGGCAAGGAGACCCAGTACTTC.

V and J are TRBV19 and TRBJ1-2, with a tentative D call TRBD1 (5 bases). V was clipped by 2 bases and J by 8 bases, with 24 bases between them. The CDR3 spans 17 residues. The germline gives CDR1 LNHDA, CDR2 SQIVND (reference sequence). The CDR3 DNA reads TGTGCCAGTAGTATACTAGGGGTCAAGGGCTTAAAGAACGGCTACACCTTC. Protein: CASSILGVKGLKNGYTF.

V gene TRBV27 combines with J gene TRBJ2-7, with D unresolved. V was clipped by 3 bases and J by 3 bases, with 12 bases between them. The CDR3 is 14 residues long. Germline V gene data show CDR1 as MNHEY and CDR2 as SMNVEV (reference sequence). The CDR3 region has the DNA TGTGCCAGCAGTTTGGTTGGGTCCTTCTACGAGCAGTACTTC. It codes for CASSLVGSFYEQYF.

The V gene is TRBV5-1, the J gene TRBJ1-6; TRBD1 is a possible D gene (6 bases). Germline CDR1 reads SGHRS; CDR2 reads YFSETQ. This CDR3 is built from 15 residues. V dropped 0 bases and J dropped 7 bases, with 11 bases sitting between them. CDR3 protein: CASSLEQGPNSPLHF. CDR3 nucleotides: TGCGCCAGCAGCTTGGAACAGGGCCCAAATTCACCCCTCCACTTT.